The 20 T cell receptor beta chains listed next were all sequenced from one sample in a study of blood T cell repertoires in COVID-19. This table comes from immunoSEQ multiplex PCR, and its TCRdb copy is limited to in-frame clones, with some not included. The sample lists 200,000 to 300,000 clones; roughly 84% were seen once. Input material: peripheral blood. The receptors were gathered from a human donor in a cohort sampled during active COVID-19.

In its sample, this clone was seen once. The V and J genes are TRBV5-4 and TRBJ1-3; D possibly corresponds to TRBD1 (5 bases). The germline gives CDR1 SGHNT, CDR2 YYREEE (reference sequence). V was pared by 0 bases and J by 10 bases, with 14 bases between. The CDR3 has 14 residues. This CDR3 reads CASSLDRGPRTIYF. The CDR3 coding sequence is TGTGCCAGCAGCTTGGATAGGGGTCCCCGAACCATATATTTT.

The chain is built from TRBV11-2 and TRBJ2-3, with a tentative D call TRBD1 (5 bases). Trimming pared 4 bases from V and 7 bases from J, leaving 15 bases between. This CDR3 is 14 amino acids long. Germline values: CDR1 SGHAT, CDR2 FQNNGV. DNA for the CDR3: TGTGCCAGCAGCTCAAGACCACAGGCATATACGCAGTATTTT. It translates to CASSSRPQAYTQYF.

V gene TRBV6-5 combines with J gene TRBJ2-3; 8 bases match TRBD2. J was trimmed by 4 bases and V by 6 bases; bases with no gene match: 6. The CDR3 length is 14 residues. Germline V gene sequence: CDR1 MNHEY, CDR2 SVGAGI. The CDR3 DNA is TGTGCCAGCAGCCGGGGACTAGTCTCAGATACGCAGTATTTT. Its translation: CASSRGLVSDTQYF.

The CDR3 protein is CASTPQGTGANVLTF. As DNA, the CDR3 is TGTGCCAGCACCCCCCAGGGTACCGGGGCCAACGTCCTGACTTTC. The gene calls are TRBV11-2 and TRBJ2-6; possible D gene TRBD1, 5 bases. The CDR3 sequence is 15 residues long. Germline lookup yields CDR1 SGHAT and CDR2 FQNNGV. V was shortened by 7 bases and J by 4 bases, with 14 bases between the two germline ends.

This clone was seen more than once but under ten times. The chain couples TRBV6-4 to TRBJ2-7; 8 bases map to TRBD2. The CDR3 consists of 16 residues. The germline V gene has CDR1 MRHNA and CDR2 SNTAGT. The V gene end was trimmed by 7 bases and the J gene end by 0 bases; junction bases not matched to a gene: 11. The CDR3 bases are TGTGCCAGCAAGGTCCTGCGGGGGGCCGGCTCCTACGAGCAGTACTTC. It specifies CASKVLRGAGSYEQYF.

This clone was recorded a few times. The chain combines TRBV15 with TRBJ2-2; a weak D match, TRBD2 (6 bases). CDR3 length equals 14 residues. From germline, CDR1 is LNHNV and CDR2 YYDKDF (reference sequence). Between the trimmed V and J ends, which lost 8 bases and 1 base, there was a span of 11 bases. DNA for the CDR3: TGTGCCACCGGTCTAGCGCGGAACACCGGGGAGCTGTTTTTT. Amino acid sequence: CATGLARNTGELFF.

The chain has TRBV7-9 and TRBJ2-7; 8 nucleotides match TRBD2. The CDR3 has 16 residues. Per germline, CDR1 SEHNR and CDR2 FQNEAQ (reference sequence). V lost 6 bases and J lost 0; bases outside the gene matches: 10. This chain's CDR3 is CASSHGGALRSYEQYF. The CDR3, as DNA: TGTGCCAGCAGTCACGGGGGGGCCCTCCGCTCCTACGAGCAGTACTTC.

The V call is TRBV9, the J call TRBJ1-5; the match to TRBD1 covers 9 bases. With V trimmed by 5 bases and J by 3 bases, 9 bases remained unmatched. Per the germline V gene, CDR1 is SGDLS and CDR2 is YYNGEE. The CDR3 is made up of 16 amino acids. The CDR3 DNA follows: TGTGCCAGCAGTGGGGACAGGGAGTGGACCAATCAGCCCCAGCATTTT. It is translated as CASSGDREWTNQPQHF.

This clone was seen a single time. The J gene is TRBJ1-1, the V gene TRBV10-2; tentative D call: TRBD1 (6 bases). The CDR3 spans 14 residues. V shed 6 bases and J shed 0 bases, with 11 bases lying between them. Germline lookup yields CDR1 WSHSY and CDR2 SAAADI. The CDR3 DNA follows: TGCGCCAGCAGAGAGGACAGCATGAACACTGAAGCTTTCTTT. Translated, it gives CASREDSMNTEAFF.

The chain combines TRBV25-1 with TRBJ2-2, with D unresolved. The CDR3 loop spans 12 amino acids. Between the trimmed V and J ends, which lost 3 bases and 8 bases, there was a span of 7 bases. Germline CDR1 MGHDK, CDR2 SYGVNS. The CDR3 nucleotides are TGTGCCAGCAGTGAGGTCGGGGGGGAGCTGTTTTTT. It encodes CASSEVGGELFF.

J is TRBJ2-7 and V is TRBV12-5; TRBD2 aligns across 8 bases. The CDR3 totals 16 residues. Germline V gene sequence: CDR1 LGHNT, CDR2 FRNRAP. V shed 0 bases and J 4 bases; nucleotides not matched to a gene: 8. The CDR3 is CASGLVLGREDYEQYF. The CDR3 nucleotides read TGTGCTAGTGGTTTGGTACTCGGGCGGGAGGATTACGAGCAGTACTTC. Together with reference TRBV12-5 and TRBJ2-7, the CDR3 gives the full variable domain: DARVTQTPRHKVTEMGQEVTMRCQPILGHNTVFWYRQTMMQGLELLAYFRNRAPLDDSGMPKDRFSAEMPDATLATLKIQPSEPRDSAVYFCASGLVLGREDYEQYFGPGTRLTVT.

V usage is TRBV6-2 or TRBV6-3 and J usage is TRBJ2-5, with 7 bases matching TRBD2. With 5 bases clipped from V and 2 bases from J, the junction kept 5 bases outside the gene matches. The CDR3 is 14 amino acids. Germline-derived CDR1 and CDR2 are MNHEY and SVGEGT. CDR3 DNA sequence: TGTGCCAGCAGTCGGACTAGACCGCAAGAGACCCAGTACTTC. Its translation is CASSRTRPQETQYF.

J is TRBJ2-3 and V is TRBV6-4; the D gene is possibly TRBD2 (5 bases). The CDR3 is 14 residues long. V was shortened by 4 bases and J by 6 bases, with 14 bases between the two germline ends. CDR1 and CDR2 (germline): MRHNA, SNTAGT. The CDR3 DNA is TGTGCCAGCAGTGGAGGCGGACTTGACGATACGCAGTATTTT. Protein sequence: CASSGGGLDDTQYF.

This clone has just one count. The J gene is TRBJ1-2, the V gene TRBV7-9, with D possibly TRBD1 on 6 matching bases. Trimming took 10 bases from V and 3 from J, leaving 15 bases between them. Germline CDR1 is SEHNR and CDR2 is FQNEAQ (reference sequence). The CDR3 consists of 13 residues. The CDR3 loop is CATQGGKHYGYTF. The DNA of the CDR3 is TGTGCCACACAGGGTGGAAAACACTATGGCTACACCTTC.

A note on this clone: In the same sample, other DNA sequences code for this CDR3. The rearrangement links TRBV20-1 to TRBJ2-7; a weak D match, TRBD2 (5 bases). Germline V gives CDR1 DFQATT, CDR2 SNEGSKA (reference sequence). The length of the CDR3 is 13 residues. Between the trimmed V and J ends, which lost 6 bases and 0 bases, there was a span of 12 bases. Written as DNA, the CDR3 is TGCAGTGCGAGTGATCGGGACTCCTACGAGCAGTACTTC. Its protein product is CSASDRDSYEQYF.

The CDR3 nucleotides read TGTGCCACCAGCAGAGTTTTGGGACAGGGAATTCAAGGAGGTGGCTACACCTTC. It translates to CATSRVLGQGIQGGGYTF. The chain has TRBV15 and TRBJ1-2; 9 nucleotides align to TRBD1. There are 18 residues in the CDR3. With V trimmed by 1 base and J by 7 bases, 16 bases remained unmatched. Germline CDR1 and CDR2: LNHNV and YYDKDF (reference sequence).

The chain combines TRBV4-2 with TRBJ2-5; the D gene is possibly TRBD2 (5 bases). CDR3 length: 15 residues. Germline CDR1 and CDR2: LGHNA and YNFKEQ. The V end lost 1 base, the J end lost 2 bases, and 11 bases lay between the germline ends. CDR3 in amino acids: CASSQGAAEQETQYF. The CDR3 DNA is TGTGCCAGCAGCCAAGGCGCAGCGGAACAAGAGACCCAGTACTTC.

The rearrangement uses TRBV7-9 and TRBJ1-5, with a possible D match to TRBD1 (5 bases). Germline CDR1 and CDR2: SEHNR and FQNEAQ (reference sequence). With 1 base removed from V and 4 bases from J, the gap between germline ends came to 11 bases. The CDR3 totals 15 residues. As DNA, the CDR3 is TGTGCCAGCAGCTTAGACGGGGGGTTGAATCAGCCCCAGCATTTT. It translates to CASSLDGGLNQPQHF.

V gene TRBV28 combines with J gene TRBJ1-1; tentative D call: TRBD1 (5 bases). This CDR3 region has 14 residues. CDR1 MDHEN and CDR2 SYDVKM come from the germline V gene. V lost 4 bases to trimming and J lost 2 bases, with 11 bases between them. CDR3 coding DNA: TGTGCCAGCAGTTCCTGGACATCAAACACTGAAGCTTTCTTT. Protein product: CASSSWTSNTEAFF.

The CDR3 sequence is CASSEKTSGGASKDTQYF. The CDR3 coding sequence is TGTGCCAGCAGTGAAAAGACTAGCGGGGGGGCCTCCAAAGATACGCAGTATTTT. This sequence joins TRBV2 and TRBJ2-3, with 14 bases that match TRBD2. From germline, CDR1 is SNHLY and CDR2 FYNNEI. After removal of 2 bases from V and 5 bases from J, the junction contained 9 bases not matched to a gene. The CDR3 sequence is 18 residues long. The full variable domain, rest sourced from reference TRBV2 and TRBJ2-3, is EPEVTQTPSHQVTQMGQEVILRCVPISNHLYFYWYRQILGQKVEFLVSFYNNEISEKSEIFDDQFSVERPDGSNFTLKIRSTKLEDSAMYFCASSEKTSGGASKDTQYFGPGTRLTVL.